The subject of this entry is one T cell receptor (beta chain). Its antigen has not been determined. Base qualities are not provided; no much larger clone lies one nucleotide away. The junction shows trimming of 4 bases on V and 3 bases on J, and the gene matches do not reach 14 bases of it. The germline V gene sets CDR1 to SGHRS and CDR2 to YFSETQ. The CDR3 spans 18 residues, from the cysteine through the phenylalanine. Just the 54-base CDR3 DNA is kept, in frame starting at base 1. This sample was taken from a study of response to subunit inactivated influenza vaccine (dated by TCRdb to 2016 to 2019). Context from the whole study: Deep quantitative profiling of the T cell receptor repertoire was used in the study to follow responses to a trivalent subunit inactivated influenza vaccine.

The method behind the library was RT-PCR. Sequenced on an Illumina HiSeq 2500. Using fastp at Q25 and MiXCR, TCRdb reprocessed the public reads and kept productive beta chains. Every distinct CDR3 protein forms one entry, paired with its most common genes and DNA. The sample table shows around 760,000 distinct CDR3 sequences, and around 14% are seen once. Around 6.5% of the sample rests with the top ten. Results the study describes overall, beyond this receptor: The authors proposed that each seasonal influenza vaccination may bring in only a limited number of new T cells.

Sequenced material: PBMCs from blood, taken less than 15 days before vaccination. This clonotype was sampled from a man in his fifties who received an inactivated influenza vaccine. Donor details come from another sample of the same person, matched by shared clones. Recombination joined TRBV5-1 with TRBJ2-5, and 11 junction bases match TRBD2. The encoded CDR3 is CASSPGASGRSGEETQYF. The DNA reads TGCGCCAGCAGCCCGGGGGCTAGCGGGAGGTCGGGGGAAGAGACCCAGTACTTC.